The present T cell receptor (beta chain) was sequenced within a study of T cell responses to AZD1222 COVID-19 vaccine. TCRdb's table, derived via immunoSEQ multiplex PCR, lists solely in-frame clones and lacks some. Seen here are about 150,000 clones, about 86% observed once, and the top ten hold about 5.5%. Germline-derived CDR1 and CDR2 are MNHEY and SVGAGI. The CDR3 contains 14 residues. Trimming cost V 6 bases and J 1 base, with 12 bases left between them. This TCR came from an adult in good health. The chain employs TRBV6-5 and TRBJ1-2, with D possibly matching TRBD1 (6 bases). Specimen: peripheral blood, collected on day 0 of MenACWY control vaccination. The CDR3 here is CASRGTNLNYGYTF. CDR3 coding DNA: TGTGCCAGCAGGGGGACAAATCTTAACTATGGCTACACCTTC.